What follows describes a single T cell receptor (beta chain). Its target is unknown. This sample is drawn from a study of a mutant IDH1 vaccine in newly diagnosed glioma. Study summary: Patients got their first vaccination 4-6 weeks after radiotherapy alone, or with temozolomide cycles. Before enrollment, patients got radiotherapy alone, temozolomide alone, or mostly the combination. Visit V13 took place at week 47, and visit V12 happened at week 35. Study results and caveats: Vaccination induced immune responses in approximately 94% of patients.

Looked up from germline, CDR1 is MGHDK and CDR2 is SYGVNS. This CDR3 comprises 14 residues. Trimming pared 0 bases from V and 4 bases from J, leaving 10 bases between. The table came from immunoSEQ multiplex PCR; TCRdb's copy has only in-frame clones and leaves some out. Here the sample spans almost 95,000 clones, about 90% being singletons. The time point: week 47, end of study. Doses of 300 ug of mutant IDH1 20-mer peptide were given with topical imiquimod. The source of this sequence is a woman aged 45-60 years with glioma. This sample comprised PBMCs, obtained from a glioma patient whose treatment included an IDH1 peptide vaccine. The chain links TRBV25-1 to TRBJ2-7; tentative D call: TRBD1 (5 bases). The CDR3 loop reads CASSEYRQGYEQYF. CDR3 nucleotides: TGTGCCAGCAGTGAATACCGGCAGGGTTACGAGCAGTACTTC.